This TCR beta chain came from a study of human T cells and chemical hapten exposure. One entry per CDR3 protein, called by TCRdb with MiXCR from the RACE reads. The sample records about 68,000 distinct CDR3 sequences, roughly 11% being singletons. CDR3 length: 14 amino acids. The V end lost 5 bases, the J end lost 2 bases, and 10 bases lay between the germline ends. Germline V gene lookup returns CDR1 MDHEN and CDR2 SYDVKM. The time point is: pre-sensitization, week 0. Treatment indicated: therapeutic diphenylcyclopropenone sensitization with weekly scalp DPC. The TCR comes from a woman aged 50 to 60 with alopecia areata. Some clones in this sample may be carry-over from other donors' samples. The material sequenced was whole blood, taken in connection with sensitization to the hapten diphenylcyclopropenone (DPC). The chain recombines TRBV28 with TRBJ1-3; D not certain. The CDR3 protein is CASSRTVPGNTIYF. The CDR3 coding sequence is TGTGCCAGCAGTCGGACTGTGCCTGGAAACACCATATATTTT. The whole variable domain, filled in from reference TRBV28 and TRBJ1-3, reads DVKVTQSSRYLVKRTGEKVFLECVQDMDHENMFWYRQDPGLGLRLIYFSYDVKMKEKGDIPEGYSVSREKKERFSLILESASTNQTSMYLCASSRTVPGNTIYFGEGSWLTVV.